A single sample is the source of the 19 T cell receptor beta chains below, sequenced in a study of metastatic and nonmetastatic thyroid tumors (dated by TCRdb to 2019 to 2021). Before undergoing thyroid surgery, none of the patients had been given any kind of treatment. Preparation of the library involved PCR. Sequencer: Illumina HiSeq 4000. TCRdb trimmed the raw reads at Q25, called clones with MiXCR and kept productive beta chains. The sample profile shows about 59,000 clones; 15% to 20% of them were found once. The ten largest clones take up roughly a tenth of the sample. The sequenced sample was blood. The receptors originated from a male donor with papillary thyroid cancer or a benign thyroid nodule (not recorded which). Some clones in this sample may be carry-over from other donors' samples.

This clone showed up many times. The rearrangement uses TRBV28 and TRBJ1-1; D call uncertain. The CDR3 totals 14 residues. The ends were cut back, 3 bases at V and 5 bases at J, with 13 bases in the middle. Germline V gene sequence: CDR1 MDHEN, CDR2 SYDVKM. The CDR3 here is CASSFDGLGTEAFF. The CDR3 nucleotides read TGTGCCAGCAGTTTTGACGGACTGGGGACTGAAGCTTTCTTT.

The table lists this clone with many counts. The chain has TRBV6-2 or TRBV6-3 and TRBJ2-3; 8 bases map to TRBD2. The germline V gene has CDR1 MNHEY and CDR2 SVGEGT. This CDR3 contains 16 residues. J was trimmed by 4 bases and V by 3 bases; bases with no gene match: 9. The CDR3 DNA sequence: TGTGCCAGCAGTTATACCAGAGGACTAGCATCAGATACGCAGTATTTT. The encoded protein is CASSYTRGLASDTQYF.

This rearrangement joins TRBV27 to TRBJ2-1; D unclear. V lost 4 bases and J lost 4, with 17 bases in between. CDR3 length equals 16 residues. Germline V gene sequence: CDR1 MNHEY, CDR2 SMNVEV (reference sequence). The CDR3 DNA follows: TGTGCCAGCAGTTCAAGGGCAATTGGGTCGTACAATGAGCAGTTCTTC. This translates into CASSSRAIGSYNEQFF.

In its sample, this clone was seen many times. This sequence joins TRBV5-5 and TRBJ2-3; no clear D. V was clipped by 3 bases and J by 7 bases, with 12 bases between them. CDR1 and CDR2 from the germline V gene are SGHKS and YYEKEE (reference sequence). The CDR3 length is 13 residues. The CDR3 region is CASSSELLYTQYF. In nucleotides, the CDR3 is TGTGCCAGCAGCTCAGAACTCCTCTATACGCAGTATTTT.

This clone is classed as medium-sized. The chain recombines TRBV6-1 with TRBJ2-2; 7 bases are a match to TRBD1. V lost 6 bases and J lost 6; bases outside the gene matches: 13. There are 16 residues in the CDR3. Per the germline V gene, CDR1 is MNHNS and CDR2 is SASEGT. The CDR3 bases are TGTGCCAGCAGCCCATCCCCAGGGGGTCAATCCGGGGAGCTGTTTTTT. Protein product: CASSPSPGGQSGELFF.

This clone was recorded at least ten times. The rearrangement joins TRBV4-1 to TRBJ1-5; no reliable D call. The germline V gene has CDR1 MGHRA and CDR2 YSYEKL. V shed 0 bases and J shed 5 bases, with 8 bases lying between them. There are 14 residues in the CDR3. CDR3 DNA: TGCGCCAGCAGCCAAGATAAGGAAGATCAGCCCCAGCATTTT. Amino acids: CASSQDKEDQPQHF.

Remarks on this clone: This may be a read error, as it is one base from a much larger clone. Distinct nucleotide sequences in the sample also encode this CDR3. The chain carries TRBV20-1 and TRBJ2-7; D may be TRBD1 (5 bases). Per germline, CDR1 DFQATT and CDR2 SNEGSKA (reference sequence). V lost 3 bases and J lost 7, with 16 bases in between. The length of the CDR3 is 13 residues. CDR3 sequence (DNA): TGCAGTGCTAGTGATTGGGGCAGACGTGAGCAGTACGTC. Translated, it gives CSASDWGRREQYV.

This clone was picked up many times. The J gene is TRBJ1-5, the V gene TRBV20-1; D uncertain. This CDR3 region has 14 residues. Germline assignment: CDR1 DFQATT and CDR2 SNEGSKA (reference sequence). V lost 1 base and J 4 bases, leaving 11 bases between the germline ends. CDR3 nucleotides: TGCAGTGCTAGAGTATTAGGACGGAATCAGCCCCAGCATTTT. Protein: CSARVLGRNQPQHF.

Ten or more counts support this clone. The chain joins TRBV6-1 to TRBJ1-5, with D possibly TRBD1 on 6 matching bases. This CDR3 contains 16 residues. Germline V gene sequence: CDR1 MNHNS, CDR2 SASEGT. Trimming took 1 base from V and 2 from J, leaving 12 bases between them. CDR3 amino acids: CASSEGAGGGNQPQHF. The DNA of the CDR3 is TGTGCCAGCAGTGAAGGGGCGGGGGGCGGCAATCAGCCCCAGCATTTT.

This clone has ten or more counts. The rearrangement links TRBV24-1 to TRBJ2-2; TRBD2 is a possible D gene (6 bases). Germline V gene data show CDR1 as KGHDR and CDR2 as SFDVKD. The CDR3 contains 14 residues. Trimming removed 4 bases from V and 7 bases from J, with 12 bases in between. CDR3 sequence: CATSDPAGGGELFF. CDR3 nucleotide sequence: TGTGCCACCAGTGACCCAGCGGGCGGCGGGGAGCTGTTTTTT.

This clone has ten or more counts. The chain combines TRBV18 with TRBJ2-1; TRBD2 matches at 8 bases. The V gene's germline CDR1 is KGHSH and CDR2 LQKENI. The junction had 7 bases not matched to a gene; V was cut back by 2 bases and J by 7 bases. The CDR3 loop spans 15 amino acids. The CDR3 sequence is CASSPTAGGSNEQFF. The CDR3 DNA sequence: TGTGCCAGCTCACCAACTGCGGGAGGTAGTAATGAGCAGTTCTTC.

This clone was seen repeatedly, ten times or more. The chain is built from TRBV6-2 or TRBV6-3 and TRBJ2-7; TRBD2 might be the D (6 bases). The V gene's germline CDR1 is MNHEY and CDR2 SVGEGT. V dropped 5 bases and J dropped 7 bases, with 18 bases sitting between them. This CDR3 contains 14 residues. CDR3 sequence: CASSEPGRREEQYF. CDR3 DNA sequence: TGTGCCAGCAGTGAACCGGGACGTCGGGAGGAGCAGTACTTC.

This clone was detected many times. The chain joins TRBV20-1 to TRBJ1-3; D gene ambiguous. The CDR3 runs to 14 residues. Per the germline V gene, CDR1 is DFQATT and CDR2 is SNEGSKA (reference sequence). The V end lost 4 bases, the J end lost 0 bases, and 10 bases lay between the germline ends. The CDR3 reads CSANRPCSGNTIYF. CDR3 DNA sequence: TGCAGTGCTAACAGACCATGCTCTGGAAACACCATATATTTT.

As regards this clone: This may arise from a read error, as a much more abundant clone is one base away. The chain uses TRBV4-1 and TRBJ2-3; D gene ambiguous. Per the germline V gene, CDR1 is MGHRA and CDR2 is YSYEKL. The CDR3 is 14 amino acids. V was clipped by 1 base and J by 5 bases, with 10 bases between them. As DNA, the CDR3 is TGCGCCAGCAGCCAAGGACCAGGCAAAGATACGCAGTATTTT. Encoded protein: CASSQGPGKDTQYF.

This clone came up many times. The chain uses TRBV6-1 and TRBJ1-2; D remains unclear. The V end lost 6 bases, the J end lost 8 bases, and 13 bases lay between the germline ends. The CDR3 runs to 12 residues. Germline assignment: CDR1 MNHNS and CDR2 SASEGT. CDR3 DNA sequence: TGTGCCAGCAGCCGCTTCTACGGGGGCTACACCTTC. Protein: CASSRFYGGYTF.

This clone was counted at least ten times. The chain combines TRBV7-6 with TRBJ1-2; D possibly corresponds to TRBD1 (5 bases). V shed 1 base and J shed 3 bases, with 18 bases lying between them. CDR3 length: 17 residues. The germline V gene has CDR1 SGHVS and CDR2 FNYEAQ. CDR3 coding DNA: TGTGCCAGCAGCTTAGGGGGACCGACTGATACTTACTATGGCTACACCTTC. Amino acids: CASSLGGPTDTYYGYTF. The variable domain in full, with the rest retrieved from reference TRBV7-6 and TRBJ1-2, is GAGVSQSPRYKVTKRGQDVALRCDPISGHVSLYWYRQALGQGPEFLTYFNYEAQQDKSGLPNDRFSAERPEGSISTLTIQRTEQRDSAMYRCASSLGGPTDTYYGYTFGSGTRLTVV.

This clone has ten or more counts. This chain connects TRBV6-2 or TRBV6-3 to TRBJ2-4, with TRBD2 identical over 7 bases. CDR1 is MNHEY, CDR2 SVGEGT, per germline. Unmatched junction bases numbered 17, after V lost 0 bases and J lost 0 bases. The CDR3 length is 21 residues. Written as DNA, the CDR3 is TGTGCCAGCAGTTACTCGATGGCTAGCGGCAGAGTCGGGTTAGCCAAAAACATTCAGTACTTC. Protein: CASSYSMASGRVGLAKNIQYF.

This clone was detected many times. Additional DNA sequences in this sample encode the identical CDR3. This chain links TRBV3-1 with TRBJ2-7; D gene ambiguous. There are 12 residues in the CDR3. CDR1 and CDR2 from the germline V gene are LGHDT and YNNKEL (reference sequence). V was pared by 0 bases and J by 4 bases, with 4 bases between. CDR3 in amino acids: CASSQEGYEQYF. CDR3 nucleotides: TGTGCCAGCAGCCAAGAGGGGTACGAGCAGTACTTC.

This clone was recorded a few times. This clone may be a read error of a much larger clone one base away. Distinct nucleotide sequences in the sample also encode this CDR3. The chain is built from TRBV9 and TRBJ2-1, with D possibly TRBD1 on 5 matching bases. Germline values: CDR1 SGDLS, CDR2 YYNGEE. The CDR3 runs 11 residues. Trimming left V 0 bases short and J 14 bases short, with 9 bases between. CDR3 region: CASSVGTQKFF. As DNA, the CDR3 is TGTGCCAGCAGCGTAGGGACACAGAAGTTCTTC.